This TCR beta chain was recovered during a study of blood T cell repertoires in COVID-19. About the research overall: The United States, Italy and Spain were the sources of the acute and convalescent COVID-19 samples. From T cells, B-cell-depleted T cells, or PBMCs came the material, which was cDNA or gDNA.

This CDR3 region has 13 residues. V lost 5 bases and J lost 4; bases outside the gene matches: 2. CDR1 and CDR2 (germline): KGHDR, SFDVKD. Authors' processing steps: Reference gene primers were amplified, and this amplification served to estimate nucleated cell counts. Profiling relied on immunoSEQ multiplex PCR, and the TCRdb table lists in-frame clones only, not all of them. That table is the source of V, J and clone size, and D and trimming were worked out from the DNA. The table records roughly 75,000 clones, about 86% of them present only once. Seattle participants joined during active infection and were tracked over time.

The source of this sequence is a man aged 80 or over with COVID-19, enrolled during active disease. The sample taken for sequencing was peripheral blood. J is TRBJ1-1 and V is TRBV24-1; 8 bases map to TRBD1. The CDR3 loop reads CATSGQGSTEAFF. CDR3 coding DNA: TGTGCCACCAGTGGACAGGGGTCCACTGAAGCTTTCTTT.